This T cell receptor beta chain was sequenced for a study of cytomegalovirus exposure and HLA in healthy donors. Study-wide results and caveats: Immune exposure data for these donors was limited to CMV serostatus. In the analysis, some V segments, TRBV6-2 and TRBV6-3 included, were excluded as indistinguishable. Reportedly, HLA-A and HLA-B alleles of most subjects were accurately predicted from TCR beta.

The CDR3 sequence is 14 residues long. Germline V CDR1 and CDR2: SGHAT, FQNNGV. The V end was cut by 1 base, the J end by 2 bases, with 8 bases between. The donors comprised healthy bone marrow donors. PCR primers comprised 60 Vbeta and 13 Jbeta primers. The repertoire was sequenced with immunoSEQ multiplex PCR; TCRdb's copy has only in-frame clones and lacks some. The sample lists about 190,000 clones; 65% to 85% were seen once. Concerning this clone itself: Its specificity is not known.

The sample was PBMCs. The gene calls are TRBV11-2 and TRBJ1-2; D gene unclear. The TCR originated in a woman younger than 45 in good health and CMV-seropositive. The CDR3 reads CASSLAQRNYGYTF. The CDR3 DNA sequence: TGTGCCAGCAGCTTAGCACAGAGAAACTATGGCTACACCTTC.